This TCR beta chain was documented in a study of blood T cells in healthy people across ages. Findings and caveats of the study: Changes in expanded clonotypes were possibly confounded, as the CMV status of donors was unknown. Versus aged donors, long-lived donors had higher diversity and more naive CD4+ cells.

A sample-barcoded 5' primer and a J-beta primer mix were used in a second PCR of roughly 7 to 11 cycles. TCRdb re-called the 5' RACE reads with MiXCR, one entry per CDR3 protein. The sample lists 750,000 to 950,000 distinct CDR3 sequences, about 53% occurring once. Germline V gene sequence: CDR1 DFQATT, CDR2 SNEGSKA (reference sequence). Trimming took 4 bases from V and 14 from J; bases not matched to a gene: 17. The CDR3 is made up of 14 amino acids. This clonotype was seen a handful of times. Its antigen is not identified. Isolation of PBMCs gave at least 7 million cells per sample. The chain joins TRBV20-1 to TRBJ2-3; TRBD2 agrees at 8 bases. This receptor was obtained from an elderly man in good health. Input material: blood. The CDR3 protein is CSAKNGREDRYAYF. The CDR3 DNA follows: TGCAGTGCTAAGAATGGGCGGGAGGACAGATACGCGTATTTT.